The subject of this entry is one T cell receptor (beta chain). As yet, its antigen is unknown. Some clones are missing from TCRdb's copy, which holds only in-frame ones; the method was immunoSEQ multiplex PCR. The table has approximately 110,000 clones, about 88% seen once. V dropped 1 base and J dropped 0 bases, with 13 bases sitting between them. Germline V lookup: CDR1 SEHNR, CDR2 FQNEAQ (reference sequence). This CDR3 comprises 16 residues. This specimen belongs to a study of T cell responses to AZD1222 COVID-19 vaccine. About the study: Timing groups of about 4 and about 12 weeks for second doses were pooled.

Study findings and constraints: Nearly half of unique spike-specific TCRs reportedly avoided B.1.351 and B.1.1.7 mutated regions. Vaccine-related CD4 TCRs covered spike, predominating at 160-218 and 743-854. The donor group comprised mostly white British people and more females; the analysis possibly underestimated clonal diversity.

J is TRBJ2-7 and V is TRBV7-9; D gene unclear. The source is an adult in good health. Specimen: peripheral blood, collected on day 0 of AZD1222 vaccination. The CDR3 nucleotides read TGTGCCAGCAGCTTAGAGGTCACACCGAGCTCCTACGAGCAGTACTTC. It is translated as CASSLEVTPSSYEQYF. Together with reference TRBV7-9 and TRBJ2-7, the CDR3 gives the full variable domain: DTGVSQNPRHKITKRGQNVTFRCDPISEHNRLYWYRQTLGQGPEFLTYFQNEAQLEKSRLLSDRFSAERPKGSFSTLEIQRTEQGDSAMYLCASSLEVTPSSYEQYFGPGTRLTVT.